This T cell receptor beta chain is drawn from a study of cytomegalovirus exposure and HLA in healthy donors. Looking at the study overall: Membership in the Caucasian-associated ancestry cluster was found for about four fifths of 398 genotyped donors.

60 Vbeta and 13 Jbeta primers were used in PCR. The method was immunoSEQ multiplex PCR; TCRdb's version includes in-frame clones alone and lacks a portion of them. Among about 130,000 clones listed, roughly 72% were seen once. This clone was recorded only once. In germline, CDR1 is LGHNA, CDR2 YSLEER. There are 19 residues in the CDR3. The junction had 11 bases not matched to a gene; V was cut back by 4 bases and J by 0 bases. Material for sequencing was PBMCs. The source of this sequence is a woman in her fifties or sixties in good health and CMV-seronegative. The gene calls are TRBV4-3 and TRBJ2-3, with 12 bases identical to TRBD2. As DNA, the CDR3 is TGCGCCAGCAGCCGAGGGCGTCCTAGCGGGAGGGCTAGCACAGATACGCAGTATTTT. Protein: CASSRGRPSGRASTDTQYF.